The 20 T cell receptor beta chains below all came from one sample that was sequenced in a study of blood T cell repertoires in COVID-19. Produced via immunoSEQ multiplex PCR; TCRdb's table is partial and in-frame only. Of over 35,000 clones in the sample, 55% to 75% were seen once. Sequencing used peripheral blood. The receptor set was obtained from a man of 80 years or more with acute or convalescent COVID-19.

This clone has just one count. This chain connects TRBV5-4 to TRBJ2-3; TRBD2 matches at 9 bases. Germline V gene lookup returns CDR1 SGHNT and CDR2 YYREEE (reference sequence). The CDR3 length is 15 residues. V was pared by 0 bases and J by 3 bases, with 2 bases of the junction left unmatched. The CDR3 DNA reads as TGTGCCAGCAGCTTGGGGCGGGAGGGGACAGATACGCAGTATTTT. Amino acid sequence: CASSLGREGTDTQYF. Based on the CDR3 plus reference TRBV5-4 and TRBJ2-3, the full variable domain is ETGVTQSPTHLIKTRGQQVTLRCSSQSGHNTVSWYQQALGQGPQFIFQYYREEENGRGNFPPRFSGLQFPNYSSELNVNALELDDSALYLCASSLGREGTDTQYFGPGTRLTVL.

The chain joins TRBV20-1 to TRBJ2-5; D is undetermined. CDR1 and CDR2 from the germline V gene are DFQATT and SNEGSKA (reference sequence). Between the trimmed V and J ends, which lost 2 bases and 4 bases, there was a span of 2 bases. The CDR3 is 10 residues long. The CDR3: CSARLETQYF. CDR3 sequence (DNA): TGCAGTGCTAGACTAGAGACCCAGTACTTC.

This clone was seen a handful of times. The genes are TRBV10-2 and TRBJ1-4; D unresolved. Germline assignment: CDR1 WSHSY and CDR2 SAAADI. Trimming shortened V by 3 bases and J by 8 bases, and 19 bases separated the two germline ends. CDR3 size: 16 residues. The DNA of the CDR3 is TGCGCCAGCAGTGACCATGAGAGGTTAAGTCTGGAAAAACTGTTTTTT. Translated: CASSDHERLSLEKLFF.

This chain links TRBV10-3 with TRBJ1-5, with D tentatively TRBD1 (6 bases). Trimming took off 10 bases at V and 5 bases at J, with 27 bases between the two ends. CDR1 and CDR2 (germline): ENHRY, SYGVKD. There are 17 residues in the CDR3. The CDR3 DNA reads TGTGCCACGATCAGGGGCAGGTCTACCGACACAGATCAGCCCCAGCATTTT. Translated, it gives CATIRGRSTDTDQPQHF.

The chain carries TRBV19 and TRBJ2-1; TRBD2 matches at 10 bases. The CDR3 is 17 amino acids. The germline V gene has CDR1 LNHDA and CDR2 SQIVND (reference sequence). V shed 5 bases and J 2 bases; nucleotides not matched to a gene: 9. The CDR3 spells CASSSARTSGPYNEQFF. The CDR3 DNA is TGTGCCAGTAGTTCAGCCCGGACTAGCGGTCCCTACAATGAGCAGTTCTTC.

V usage is TRBV10-3 and J usage is TRBJ1-1; tentatively, D is TRBD1 (5 bases). The V end lost 11 bases, the J end lost 1 base, and 8 bases lay between the germline ends. The length of the CDR3 is 11 residues. Germline V gene sequence: CDR1 ENHRY, CDR2 SYGVKD. DNA for the CDR3: TGTGCCTCGGGGGGGAACACTGAAGCTTTCTTT. This gives the protein CASGGNTEAFF.

This clone was recorded only once. The chain carries TRBV6-5 and TRBJ1-1; TRBD1 might be the D (5 bases). Germline values: CDR1 MNHEY, CDR2 SVGAGI. The CDR3 loop spans 14 amino acids. V was cut by 0 bases and J by 0 bases, with 5 bases left in between. The DNA of the CDR3 is TGTGCCAGCAGTTACTCGGGGCTGAACACTGAAGCTTTCTTT. Protein product: CASSYSGLNTEAFF.

The rearrangement joins TRBV7-9 to TRBJ2-7, with TRBD1 matching over 11 bases. The CDR3 has 14 residues. The V and J ends lost 3 bases and 6 bases, in that order; junction bases with no gene match: 4. Germline assignment: CDR1 SEHNR and CDR2 FQNEAQ (reference sequence). The chain's CDR3 is CASSFFGTGGEQYF. Here the CDR3 DNA reads TGTGCCAGCAGCTTTTTCGGGACAGGGGGCGAGCAGTACTTC.

The V and J genes are TRBV7-2 and TRBJ2-2; 7 bases match TRBD1. Trimming at V came to 3 bases and at J to 7 bases, leaving 5 bases not matched to a gene. Germline V gene sequence: CDR1 SGHTA, CDR2 FQGNSA. The CDR3 consists of 14 residues. The CDR3 loop reads CASSFSQGDGELFF. The CDR3 DNA reads as TGTGCCAGCAGCTTCTCCCAGGGGGACGGGGAGCTGTTTTTT.

The chain links TRBV3-1 (or the pseudogene TRBV3-2) to TRBJ1-2; D may be TRBD1 (6 bases). V lost 6 bases, J lost 5 bases, and 19 bases lay in between. Germline V gene sequence: CDR1 LGHDT, CDR2 YNNKEL (reference sequence). The CDR3 loop spans 15 amino acids. CDR3 sequence: CASRGGAGVGYGYTF. The CDR3 DNA is TGTGCCAGCAGGGGAGGGGCAGGGGTAGGGTATGGCTACACCTTC.

The V gene is TRBV19, the J gene TRBJ2-7; the D gene is possibly TRBD1 (5 bases). Germline V gene lookup returns CDR1 LNHDA and CDR2 SQIVND (reference sequence). V was trimmed by 5 bases and J by 2 bases, leaving 13 bases between them. The CDR3 contains 14 residues. The CDR3 DNA reads TGTGCCAGTAGTGAGCTCCTAGGGGCCTACGAGCAGTACTTC. It is translated as CASSELLGAYEQYF.

The chain couples TRBV10-3 to TRBJ2-1; 8 bases map to TRBD2. CDR3 size: 15 residues. The V gene's germline CDR1 is ENHRY and CDR2 SYGVKD. Germline trimming cut 4 bases from V and 3 bases from J; bases unmatched to any gene: 5. CDR3 protein: CAISAGSGSYNEQFF. In DNA form, the CDR3 reads TGTGCCATCAGTGCTGGGAGCGGGAGCTACAATGAGCAGTTCTTC.

In its sample, this clone was seen a few times. The V gene is TRBV6-6, the J gene TRBJ1-1; no reliable D call. Germline values: CDR1 MNHNY, CDR2 SVGAGI (reference sequence). With 2 bases removed from V and 1 base from J, the gap between germline ends came to 8 bases. The CDR3 is 14 residues long. CDR3 in DNA: TGTGCCAGCAGTTACCAAAGCGAGAACACTGAAGCTTTCTTT. Amino acid sequence: CASSYQSENTEAFF.

This clone appeared a few times. The CDR3, as DNA: TGTGCCAGCAGCTTAAGGGGGTTAGACTCACCCCTCCACTTT. It specifies CASSLRGLDSPLHF. The genes are TRBV7-9 and TRBJ1-6; D is possibly TRBD1 (6 bases). The CDR3 extends over 14 amino acids. Germline V gene data show CDR1 as SEHNR and CDR2 as FQNEAQ (reference sequence). The V gene lost 2 bases and the J gene lost 10 bases, with 12 bases spanning the gap. Using reference TRBV7-9 and TRBJ1-6 for the parts outside the CDR3, the full variable domain is DTGVSQNPRHKITKRGQNVTFRCDPISEHNRLYWYRQTLGQGPEFLTYFQNEAQLEKSRLLSDRFSAERPKGSFSTLEIQRTEQGDSAMYLCASSLRGLDSPLHFGNGTRLTVT.

V and J are TRBV6-5 and TRBJ1-2; maybe TRBD1 (5 bases). CDR3 length: 15 residues. Germline V lookup: CDR1 MNHEY, CDR2 SVGAGI. V was clipped by 4 bases and J by 0 bases, with 12 bases between them. CDR3 sequence reads: CASSFQGGTNYGYTF. The CDR3 DNA is TGTGCCAGCAGTTTTCAGGGTGGTACTAACTATGGCTACACCTTC.

This chain connects TRBV28 to TRBJ1-6; TRBD1 matches 7 bases. V lost 6 bases and J lost 3; bases outside the gene matches: 8. CDR1 and CDR2 from the germline V gene are MDHEN and SYDVKM. The CDR3 runs 16 residues. CDR3 sequence: CASSPPGQSYNSPLHF. In DNA, the CDR3 is TGTGCCAGCAGCCCCCCGGGACAGAGCTATAATTCACCCCTCCACTTT.

The chain carries TRBV5-1 and TRBJ1-2; perhaps TRBD1 as D (5 bases). CDR3 length: 13 residues. Germline assignment: CDR1 SGHRS and CDR2 YFSETQ. V lost 3 bases and J lost 7, with 13 bases in between. CDR3 nucleotides: TGCGCCAGCAGCTCAGGGCAGGGTCTTGGCTACACCTTC. Amino acids: CASSSGQGLGYTF.

This clone appeared a few times. Here the CDR3 DNA reads TGTGCCAGCAGCTACGGACAGGGCCGTGGCTACACCTTC. This translates into CASSYGQGRGYTF. This rearrangement joins TRBV6-5 to TRBJ1-2; 8 nucleotides line up with TRBD1. Germline loops: CDR1 MNHEY, CDR2 SVGAGI. V was pared by 6 bases and J by 7 bases, with 7 bases of the junction left unmatched. This CDR3 contains 13 residues.

The table lists this clone with a count of one. This rearrangement joins TRBV25-1 to TRBJ1-3; D not certain. Between the trimmed V and J ends, which lost 1 base and 0 bases, there was a span of 10 bases. In germline, CDR1 is MGHDK, CDR2 SYGVNS. This CDR3 spans 16 amino acids. Written as DNA, the CDR3 is TGTGCCAGCAGTGAATGGGCGGGTTCCTCTGGAAACACCATATATTTT. Translated, it gives CASSEWAGSSGNTIYF.

In its sample, this clone was seen once. The chain recombines TRBV5-1 with TRBJ2-5; D gene uncertain. Trimming pared 4 bases from V and 2 bases from J, leaving 12 bases between. This CDR3 spans 14 amino acids. CDR1 SGHRS and CDR2 YFSETQ come from the germline V gene. As DNA, the CDR3 is TGCGCCAGCAGCACCTCCGGGTCGCAAGAGACCCAGTACTTC. Amino acid sequence: CASSTSGSQETQYF. The full variable domain, in which reference TRBV5-1 and TRBJ2-5 provide the parts outside the CDR3, is KAGVTQTPRYLIKTRGQQVTLSCSPISGHRSVSWYQQTPGQGLQFLFEYFSETQRNKGNFPGRFSGRQFSNSRSEMNVSTLELGDSALYLCASSTSGSQETQYFGPGTRLLVL.